The 21 T cell receptor beta chains given below trace back to one sample, sequenced in a study of T cells after yellow fever vaccination. MiXCR, applied by TCRdb to the 5' RACE reads, yields one record per CDR3 protein. In the table there are 300,000 or so distinct CDR3 sequences, 13% of which are singletons. The sample here was CD4+ T cells sorted from PBMCs, taken 45 days after the yellow fever booster vaccination. These receptors came from a young man who received the YFV17D yellow fever vaccine.

J is TRBJ2-4 and V is TRBV10-3; D call uncertain. Trimming shortened V by 3 bases and J by 6 bases, and 6 bases separated the two germline ends. Germline-derived CDR1 and CDR2 are ENHRY and SYGVKD. The CDR3 has 12 residues. CDR3 nucleotide sequence: TGTGCCATCAGTGAACCACGAAACATTCAGTACTTC. It yields the protein CAISEPRNIQYF.

The chain couples TRBV12-5 to TRBJ2-5; D not certain. CDR3 size: 11 residues. Trimming removed 1 base from V and 3 bases from J, with 0 bases in between. Germline V gene lookup returns CDR1 LGHNT and CDR2 FRNRAP. CDR3 in DNA: TGTGCTAGTGGTTTGGAAGAGACCCAGTACTTC. Translating gives CASGLEETQYF.

J is TRBJ2-3 and V is TRBV5-1, with TRBD2 identical over 7 bases. Trimming removed 4 bases from V and 5 bases from J; junction bases left unmatched: 13. Germline V CDR1 and CDR2: SGHRS, YFSETQ. This CDR3 comprises 16 residues. As DNA, the CDR3 is TGCGCCAGCAGCATAAATCCGGGACTAACCTTAGATACGCAGTATTTT. It is translated as CASSINPGLTLDTQYF.

The chain is built from TRBV7-2 and TRBJ2-5; D is ambiguous. The CDR3 length is 13 residues. Germline V gene lookup returns CDR1 SGHTA and CDR2 FQGNSA. V was trimmed by 0 bases and J by 7 bases, leaving 9 bases between them. The CDR3 sequence is CASSLAGSATQYF. The CDR3, as DNA: TGTGCCAGCAGCTTAGCGGGAAGTGCGACCCAGTACTTC.

This clonotype turned up a few times. This sequence joins TRBV5-1 and TRBJ2-7; tentative D call: TRBD2 (6 bases). Trimming removed 0 bases at V and 3 bases at J, with 13 bases between. Germline CDR1 reads SGHRS; CDR2 reads YFSETQ. CDR3 length: 15 residues. In DNA form, the CDR3 reads TGCGCCAGCAGCTTGGGCCGGGAGACCCTCTACGAGCAGTACTTC. It translates to CASSLGRETLYEQYF.

This clonotype has more than one count but fewer than ten. One junction end disagrees with the germline gene, perhaps due to a read error. The chain links TRBV7-2 to TRBJ2-1, with 13 bases identical to TRBD2. Germline CDR1 and CDR2: SGHTA and FQGNSA. This CDR3 has 12 residues. CDR3 DNA sequence: TGTGCCAGCAGCTGGACTAGCGGGAGTTCGGTCTTC. Its protein product is CASSWTSGSSVF.

This clonotype was detected a few times. An end of the junction does not agree with germline; a read error may underlie this. The V and J genes are TRBV7-7 and TRBJ2-5; 7 nucleotides align to TRBD2. This CDR3 region has 16 residues. Germline assignment: CDR1 SSHAT and CDR2 FNYEAQ (reference sequence). The CDR3 reads CASSSTGLPYQETQYF. CDR3 DNA sequence: TGTGCTAGCAGCTCCACGGGACTACCGTACCAAGAGACCCAGTACTTC.

This chain links TRBV11-2 with TRBJ1-2; tentatively, D is TRBD1 (5 bases). There are 15 residues in the CDR3. The germline V and J ends were trimmed by 4 bases and 6 bases, with 18 bases remaining between them. From germline, CDR1 is SGHAT and CDR2 FQNNGV. This CDR3 reads CASSSIQRGRNGYTF. CDR3 in DNA: TGTGCCAGCAGCTCAATCCAAAGGGGTAGGAATGGCTACACCTTC.

The rearrangement uses TRBV29-1 and TRBJ2-5; a weak D match, TRBD1 (5 bases). Per germline, CDR1 SQVTM and CDR2 ANQGSEA. CDR3 length equals 13 residues. V was cut by 5 bases and J by 5 bases, with 15 bases left in between. The DNA of the CDR3 is TGCAGCGTTCTTCAAGGGAAGGGGGAGACCCAGTACTTC. This gives the protein CSVLQGKGETQYF. Looking up the rest from reference TRBV29-1 and TRBJ2-5 gives the full variable domain: SAVISQKPSRDICQRGTSLTIQCQVDSQVTMMFWYRQQPGQSLTLIATANQGSEATYESGFVIDKFPISRPNLTFSTLTVSNMSPEDSSIYLCSVLQGKGETQYFGPGTRLLVL.

This clonotype came up a few times. V gene TRBV3-1 combines with J gene TRBJ2-7, with D perhaps TRBD2 (6 bases). The germline V and J ends were trimmed by 6 bases and 6 bases, with 18 bases remaining between them. This CDR3 has 14 residues. Germline V gene data show CDR1 as LGHDT and CDR2 as YNNKEL (reference sequence). This chain's CDR3 is CASSLNGGTSEQYF. The CDR3 region has the DNA TGTGCCAGCAGTCTAAATGGGGGGACCAGCGAGCAGTACTTC.

This chain links TRBV9 with TRBJ1-1; no clear D. Between the trimmed V and J ends, which lost 0 bases and 5 bases, there was a span of 14 bases. The CDR3 has 15 amino acids. Germline V gene lookup returns CDR1 SGDLS and CDR2 YYNGEE. CDR3 sequence reads: CASSVAFEGWTEAFF. CDR3 nucleotide sequence: TGTGCCAGCAGCGTAGCTTTTGAGGGTTGGACTGAAGCTTTCTTT.

This clonotype has only one observation. The rearrangement uses TRBV7-6 and TRBJ2-3; possibly TRBD1 or TRBD2 for D (5 bases each). The V end lost 5 bases, the J end lost 1 base, and 19 bases lay between the germline ends. Germline V gives CDR1 SGHVS, CDR2 FNYEAQ. The CDR3 length is 17 residues. This CDR3 reads CASSAGAILYRTDTQYF. In nucleotides, the CDR3 is TGTGCCAGCAGCGCCGGGGCCATCCTCTACCGCACAGATACGCAGTATTTT.

This clonotype was picked up many times. V is TRBV3-1 and J is TRBJ1-1; D remains unclear. V shed 0 bases and J shed 8 bases, with 7 bases lying between them. Germline V gene data show CDR1 as LGHDT and CDR2 as YNNKEL (reference sequence). The CDR3 covers 12 residues. The CDR3 bases are TGTGCCAGCAGCCAAGAGGGAAGGGAAGCTTTCTTT. Translation: CASSQEGREAFF.

The chain combines TRBV29-1 with TRBJ2-1, with a tentative D call TRBD2 (6 bases). This CDR3 has 14 residues. V was shortened by 5 bases and J by 8 bases, with 19 bases between the two germline ends. CDR1 and CDR2 (germline): SQVTM, ANQGSEA. CDR3 residues: CSVQGLAAFDEQFF. The DNA for the CDR3 is TGCAGCGTTCAGGGACTTGCGGCCTTCGATGAGCAGTTCTTC.

The CDR3 DNA is TGTGCCAGCAGCTTAGGGCAGGGTATCCACGAGCAGTACTTC. It translates to CASSLGQGIHEQYF. This chain connects TRBV7-2 to TRBJ2-7; a weak D match, TRBD1 (5 bases). The CDR3 runs 14 residues. Germline-derived CDR1 and CDR2 are SGHTA and FQGNSA. Trimming cost V 1 base and J 5 bases, with 12 bases left between them.

The chain is built from TRBV7-6 and TRBJ2-6, with 9 bases aligning to TRBD1. Per germline, CDR1 SGHVS and CDR2 FNYEAQ. This CDR3 region has 16 residues. The V and J ends lost 5 bases and 0 bases, in that order; junction bases with no gene match: 2. CDR3 residues: CASSPTGGSGANVLTF. The DNA for the CDR3 is TGTGCCAGCAGCCCGACAGGGGGCTCTGGGGCCAACGTCCTGACTTTC.

This clonotype was counted a few times. V gene TRBV20-1 combines with J gene TRBJ2-1; D call uncertain. Germline values: CDR1 DFQATT, CDR2 SNEGSKA (reference sequence). CDR3 length: 15 residues. The V end lost 0 bases, the J end lost 5 bases, and 14 bases lay between the germline ends. This CDR3 is CSARDPRLGDNEQFF. Written as DNA, the CDR3 is TGCAGTGCTAGAGATCCGAGGCTAGGCGACAATGAGCAGTTCTTC.

The V and J genes are TRBV9 and TRBJ2-2; no clear D gene. Between the trimmed V and J ends, which lost 3 bases and 5 bases, there was a span of 11 bases. The CDR3 covers 14 residues. CDR1 and CDR2 from the germline V gene are SGDLS and YYNGEE. CDR3 sequence: CASSGLVGTGELFF. The CDR3 coding sequence is TGTGCCAGCAGCGGGTTAGTAGGAACCGGGGAGCTGTTTTTT.

This chain joins TRBV29-1 and TRBJ1-5; TRBD1 agrees at 8 bases. J was trimmed by 4 bases and V by 4 bases; bases with no gene match: 9. Per germline, CDR1 SQVTM and CDR2 ANQGSEA. The CDR3 is made up of 15 amino acids. The CDR3 is CSVVAGGIGNQPQHF. The CDR3 DNA sequence: TGCAGCGTTGTGGCAGGGGGCATTGGAAATCAGCCCCAGCATTTT.

The chain carries TRBV15 and TRBJ2-4; D may correspond to TRBD1 or TRBD2 (7 bases each). V was clipped by 2 bases and J by 1 base, with 15 bases between them. From germline, CDR1 is LNHNV and CDR2 YYDKDF (reference sequence). The CDR3 has 17 amino acids. CDR3 bases: TGTGCCACCAGCAGACCTCAGGGGGGGGAGGCCAAAAACATTCAGTACTTC. It specifies CATSRPQGGEAKNIQYF.

V gene TRBV5-1 combines with J gene TRBJ2-3; the D gene is possibly TRBD1 (6 bases). V lost 3 bases, J lost 1 base, and 12 bases lay in between. The V gene's germline CDR1 is SGHRS and CDR2 YFSETQ. The CDR3 covers 15 residues. CDR3 residues: CASSSGRQGTDTQYF. DNA of the CDR3: TGCGCCAGCAGCTCCGGACGACAGGGCACAGATACGCAGTATTTT.